This T cell receptor beta chain was captured by sequencing in a study of blood T cell repertoires in COVID-19. Study as a whole: Sites in the United States, Italy and Spain provided acute and convalescent COVID-19 samples. Sample material is recorded as cDNA or gDNA derived from T cells, B-cell-depleted T cells, or PBMCs.

Authors' processing steps: From reference gene primer amplification, estimates of nucleated cell counts were derived. Clones were read by immunoSEQ multiplex PCR, and TCRdb kept only the in-frame ones, dropping some. That table furnishes V, J and clone size, whereas the DNA furnished D and trimming. The sample shows roughly 290,000 clones, about 85% of them seen only once. This clone was observed a handful of times. The Seattle patients, enrolled during active infection, were followed longitudinally. The sample consisted of peripheral blood. The source of this sequence is a human donor with COVID-19, enrolled during active disease. The donor label of this sample is uncertain.

The CDR3 loop reads CASKSEPGLAGEQYF. The CDR3 DNA follows: TGTGCCAGCAAATCCGAACCGGGACTAGCGGGCGAGCAGTACTTC. The V and J genes are TRBV7-2 and TRBJ2-7; 12 nucleotides align to TRBD2. CDR3 length: 15 amino acids. Losses at the gene ends were 7 bases for V and 6 bases for J; bases not matched to a gene: 10. Germline V lookup: CDR1 SGHTA, CDR2 FQGNSA.